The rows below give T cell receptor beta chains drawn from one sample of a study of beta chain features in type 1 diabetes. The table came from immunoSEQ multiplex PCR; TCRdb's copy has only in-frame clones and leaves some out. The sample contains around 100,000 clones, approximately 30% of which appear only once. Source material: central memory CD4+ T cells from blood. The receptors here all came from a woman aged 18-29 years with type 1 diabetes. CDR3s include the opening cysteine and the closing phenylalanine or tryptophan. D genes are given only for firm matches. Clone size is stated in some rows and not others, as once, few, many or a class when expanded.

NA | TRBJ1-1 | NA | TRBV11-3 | TGTGCCAGCAGCCCCAGGTGGAACACTGAAGCTTTCTTT | CASSPRWNTEAFF
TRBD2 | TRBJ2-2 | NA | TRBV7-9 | TGTGCCAGCCTGGGACTAGCTGACACCGGGGAGCTGTTTTTT | CASLGLADTGELFF
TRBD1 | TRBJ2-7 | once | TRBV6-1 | TGTGCCAGCAGTGAACCGGACAGGGTGAGGTACGAGCAGTACTTC | CASSEPDRVRYEQYF
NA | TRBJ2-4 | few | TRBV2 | TGTGCCAGCAGCGGAGAAAACATTCAGTACTTC | CASSGENIQYF
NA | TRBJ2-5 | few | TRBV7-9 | TGTGCCAGCAGCTTACGACCACAGGGCCAAGAGACCCAGTACTTC | CASSLRPQGQETQYF
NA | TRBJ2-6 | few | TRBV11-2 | TGTGCCAGCAGCTTAGATCTCGGGAACGTCCTGACTTTC | CASSLDLGNVLTF
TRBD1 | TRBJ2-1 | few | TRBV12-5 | TGTGCTAGTGGTCGGGACAGGGTGGGGGATGAGCAGTTCTTC | CASGRDRVGDEQFF
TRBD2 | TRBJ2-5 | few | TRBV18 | TGTGCCAGCTCCCGGGGGGAGCAAGAGACCCAGTACTTC | CASSRGEQETQYF
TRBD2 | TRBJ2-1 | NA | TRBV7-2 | TGTGCCAGCAGCTCGACCGGACTAGCGGGAGGCTACAATGAGCAGTTCTTC | CASSSTGLAGGYNEQFF
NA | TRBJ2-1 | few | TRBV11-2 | TGTGCCAGCAGCTCCTTTCATAGCTCCTACAATGAGCAGTTCTTC | CASSSFHSSYNEQFF
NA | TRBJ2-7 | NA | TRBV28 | TGTGCCAGCAGTTCCTGGACAGCCCCCTACGAGCAGTACTTC | CASSSWTAPYEQYF
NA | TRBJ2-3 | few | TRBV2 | TGTGCCAGCAGTGAACGGGTCCGTAGCACAGATACGCAGTATTTT | CASSERVRSTDTQYF
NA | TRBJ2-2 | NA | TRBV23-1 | TGCGCCAGCAGCCCCCAGGGATGGGCCGGGGAGCTGTTTTTT | CASSPQGWAGELFF
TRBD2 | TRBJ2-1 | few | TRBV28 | TGTGCCAGCAGTTCCTGGACTAGCGGGAGCTACAATGAGCAGTTCTTC | CASSSWTSGSYNEQFF
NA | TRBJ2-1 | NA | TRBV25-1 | TGTGCCAGCAGAGGATGGGGGGCTAGCGGCAATGAGCAGTTCTTC | CASRGWGASGNEQFF
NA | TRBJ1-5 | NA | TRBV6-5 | TGTGCCAGCGGAGGGGGGGCCCCCGGACAGCCCCAGCATTTT | CASGGGAPGQPQHF
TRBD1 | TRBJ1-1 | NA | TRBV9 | TGTGCCAGCAGCGGTAACAGGGGAACCAGTGAAGCTTTCTTT | CASSGNRGTSEAFF
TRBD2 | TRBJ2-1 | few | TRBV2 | TGTGCCAGCAGTGTAAGCGGGAGGGGCAACAATGAGCAGTTCTTC | CASSVSGRGNNEQFF
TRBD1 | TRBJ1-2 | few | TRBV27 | TGTGCCAGCGGACGGGACAGGCGTAACTATGGCTACACCTTC | CASGRDRRNYGYTF
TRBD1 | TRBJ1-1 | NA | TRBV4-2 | TGTGCCAGCAGCCAAGGTCAGGGGGCGAGGGCGAACACTGAAGCTTTCTTT | CASSQGQGARANTEAFF
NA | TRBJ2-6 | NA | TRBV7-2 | TGTGCCAGCAGTCACCTACAGGGTTCCCCTGGGGCCAACGTCCTGACTTTC | CASSHLQGSPGANVLTF
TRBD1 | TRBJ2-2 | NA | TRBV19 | TGTGCCAGTAGTATGTGGACAGGGGGCACCGGGGAGCTGTTTTTT | CASSMWTGGTGELFF
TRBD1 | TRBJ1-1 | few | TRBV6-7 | TGTGCCAGCAGTCTTACGGGACAGCCTATAACGAACACTGAAGCTTTCTTT | CASSLTGQPITNTEAFF
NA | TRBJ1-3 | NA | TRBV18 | TGTGCCAGCTCACCACCGGAGGGCGTGGGAAACACCATATATTTT | CASSPPEGVGNTIYF